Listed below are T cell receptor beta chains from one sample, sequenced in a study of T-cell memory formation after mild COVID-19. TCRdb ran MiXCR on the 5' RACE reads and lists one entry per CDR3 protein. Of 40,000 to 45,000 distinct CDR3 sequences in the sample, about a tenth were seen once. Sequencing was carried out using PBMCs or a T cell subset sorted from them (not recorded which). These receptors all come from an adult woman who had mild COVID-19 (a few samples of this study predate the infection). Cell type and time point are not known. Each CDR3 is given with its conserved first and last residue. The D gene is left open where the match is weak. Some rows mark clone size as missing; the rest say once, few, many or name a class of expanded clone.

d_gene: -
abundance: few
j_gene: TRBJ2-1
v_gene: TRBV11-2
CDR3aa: CASSLRTVRGPAPYNEQFF
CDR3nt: TGTGCCAGCAGCTTACGGACGGTCCGGGGCCCAGCCCCCTACAATGAGCAGTTCTTC

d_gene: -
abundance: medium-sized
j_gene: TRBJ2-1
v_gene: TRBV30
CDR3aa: CAWNVGVDEQFF
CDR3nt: TGTGCCTGGAATGTAGGGGTCGATGAGCAGTTCTTC

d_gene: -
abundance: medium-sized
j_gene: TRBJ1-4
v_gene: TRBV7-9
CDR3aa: CASSFYSLGEKLFF
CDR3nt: TGTGCCAGCAGCTTTTACAGCCTCGGGGAAAAACTGTTTTTT

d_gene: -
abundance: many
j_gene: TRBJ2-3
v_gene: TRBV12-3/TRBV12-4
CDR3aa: CASSVSGASADTQYF
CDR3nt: TGTGCCAGCAGTGTATCAGGGGCGTCTGCAGATACGCAGTATTTT

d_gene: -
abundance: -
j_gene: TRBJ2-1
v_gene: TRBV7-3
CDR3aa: CASSLSRGNEQFF
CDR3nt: TGTGCCAGCAGCTTATCCCGCGGCAATGAGCAGTTCTTC

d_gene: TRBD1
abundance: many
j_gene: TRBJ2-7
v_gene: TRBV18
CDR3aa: CASSSRDRVYEQYF
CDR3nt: TGTGCCAGCTCATCCCGGGACAGGGTCTACGAGCAGTACTTC

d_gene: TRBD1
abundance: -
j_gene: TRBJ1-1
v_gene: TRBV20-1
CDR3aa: CSARGLEGFWNTEAFF
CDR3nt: TGCAGTGCCAGGGGGCTTGAGGGATTTTGGAACACTGAAGCTTTCTTT

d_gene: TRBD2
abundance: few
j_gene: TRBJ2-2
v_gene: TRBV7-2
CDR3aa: CASSPSGRNTGELFF
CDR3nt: TGTGCCAGCAGCCCTAGCGGGAGGAACACCGGGGAGCTGTTTTTT

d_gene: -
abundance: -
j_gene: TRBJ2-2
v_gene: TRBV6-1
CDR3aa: CASRALGGNTGELFF
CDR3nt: TGTGCCAGCAGGGCCCTGGGAGGGAACACCGGGGAGCTGTTTTTT

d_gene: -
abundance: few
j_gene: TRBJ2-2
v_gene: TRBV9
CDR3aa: CASSVRTDTGELFF
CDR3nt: TGTGCCAGCAGCGTGAGGACTGATACCGGGGAGCTGTTTTTT

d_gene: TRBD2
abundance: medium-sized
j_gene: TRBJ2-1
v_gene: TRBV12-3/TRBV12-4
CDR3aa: CASTHPGLSHEQFF
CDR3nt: TGTGCCAGCACCCACCCGGGACTAAGCCATGAGCAGTTCTTC

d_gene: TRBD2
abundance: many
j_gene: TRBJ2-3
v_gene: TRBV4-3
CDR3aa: CASSPAGADTQYF
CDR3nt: TGCGCCAGCAGCCCCGCGGGAGCGGATACGCAGTATTTT

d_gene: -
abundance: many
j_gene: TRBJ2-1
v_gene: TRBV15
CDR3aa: CATSREIGVGGNEQFF
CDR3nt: TGTGCCACCAGCAGAGAGATCGGTGTGGGGGGTAATGAGCAGTTCTTC

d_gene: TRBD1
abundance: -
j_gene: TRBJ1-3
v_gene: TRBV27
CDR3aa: CASSLEGAPGNTIYF
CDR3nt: TGTGCCAGCAGTTTAGAGGGGGCGCCTGGAAACACCATATATTTT